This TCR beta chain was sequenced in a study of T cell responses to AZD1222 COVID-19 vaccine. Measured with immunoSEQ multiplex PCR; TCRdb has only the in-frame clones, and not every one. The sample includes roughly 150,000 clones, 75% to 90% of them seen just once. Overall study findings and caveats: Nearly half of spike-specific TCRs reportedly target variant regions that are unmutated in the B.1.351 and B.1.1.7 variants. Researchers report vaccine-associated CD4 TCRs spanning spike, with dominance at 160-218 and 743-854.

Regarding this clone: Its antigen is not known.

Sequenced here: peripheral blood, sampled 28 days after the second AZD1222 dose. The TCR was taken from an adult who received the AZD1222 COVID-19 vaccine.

CDR3 sequence (DNA): TGTGCCACCAGCAGACTCCCCCCCAGTCTAGTTGTAACTAATGAAAAACTGTTTTTT. It codes for CATSRLPPSLVVTNEKLFF. V usage is TRBV15 and J usage is TRBJ1-4; D not resolved. The germline V gene encodes CDR1 LNHNV and CDR2 YYDKDF (reference sequence). V lost 2 bases, J lost 1 base, and 20 bases lay in between. This CDR3 is built from 19 residues.